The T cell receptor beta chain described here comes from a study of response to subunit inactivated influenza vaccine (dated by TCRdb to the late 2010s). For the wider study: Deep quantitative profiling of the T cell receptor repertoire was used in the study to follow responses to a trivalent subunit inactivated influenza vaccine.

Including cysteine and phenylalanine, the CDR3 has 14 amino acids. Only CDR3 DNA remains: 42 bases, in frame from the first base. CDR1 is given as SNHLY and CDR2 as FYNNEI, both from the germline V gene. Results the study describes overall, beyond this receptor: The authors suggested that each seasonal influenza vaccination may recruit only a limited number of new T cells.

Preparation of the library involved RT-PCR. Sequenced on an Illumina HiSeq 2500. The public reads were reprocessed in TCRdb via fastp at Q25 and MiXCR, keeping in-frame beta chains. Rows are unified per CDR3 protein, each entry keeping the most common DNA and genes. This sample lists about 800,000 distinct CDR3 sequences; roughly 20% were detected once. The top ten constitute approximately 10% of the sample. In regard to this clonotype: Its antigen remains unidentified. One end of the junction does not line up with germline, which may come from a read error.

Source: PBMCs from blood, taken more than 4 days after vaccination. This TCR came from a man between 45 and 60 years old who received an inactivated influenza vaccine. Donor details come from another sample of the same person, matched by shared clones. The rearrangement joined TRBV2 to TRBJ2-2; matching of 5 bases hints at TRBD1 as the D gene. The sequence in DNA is TGTGTCAGCAGCAAAAACAAGGCAGGGGGGGAGCTGTTTTTT. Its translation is CVSSKNKAGGELFF.